The 12 T cell receptor beta chains in this list originate from one sample, sequenced in a study of OX40 agonist ivuxolimab in advanced cancers. Clones were read by immunoSEQ multiplex PCR, and TCRdb kept only the in-frame ones, dropping some. The data hold almost 70,000 clones, with 75% to 90% observed a single time. This sample comprised CD4+ or CD8+ T cells sorted from blood, obtained in a trial of the OX40 agonist ivuxolimab. The source is an adult with an advanced solid tumor such as melanoma, head and neck, liver or kidney cancer.

The CDR3 coding sequence is TGTGCCAGCTCACCGGATCAACAAGAGACCCAGTACTTC. Its protein is CASSPDQQETQYF. This chain uses TRBV18 with TRBJ2-5; D call uncertain. CDR3 length equals 13 residues. Trimming cost V 3 bases and J 2 bases, with 7 bases left between them. Germline CDR1 KGHSH, CDR2 LQKENI.

This sequence joins TRBV2 and TRBJ2-5; 12 positions agree with TRBD2. The length of the CDR3 is 14 residues. Germline V gives CDR1 SNHLY, CDR2 FYNNEI. Unmatched junction bases numbered 2, after V lost 6 bases and J lost 3 bases. The CDR3: CASRRTSGEETQYF. CDR3 nucleotides: TGTGCCAGCAGGAGGACTAGCGGGGAAGAGACCCAGTACTTC.

The gene calls are TRBV11-2 and TRBJ2-1, with 8 bases that match TRBD1. Germline CDR1 reads SGHAT; CDR2 reads FQNNGV. Trimming removed 4 bases from V and 3 bases from J; junction bases left unmatched: 14. This CDR3 region has 18 residues. Here the CDR3 reads CASSSPPSRDRIYNEQFF. The CDR3 nucleotides read TGTGCCAGCAGCTCCCCTCCCTCGAGGGACAGGATCTACAATGAGCAGTTCTTC.

The chain carries TRBV5-1 and TRBJ1-2; 7 nucleotides match TRBD1. Trimming took 4 bases from V and 0 from J; bases not matched to a gene: 3. CDR3 length: 14 amino acids. Germline V lookup: CDR1 SGHRS, CDR2 YFSETQ. Written as DNA, the CDR3 is TGCGCCAGCAGCCAGGGACAGTCTAACTATGGCTACACCTTC. It encodes CASSQGQSNYGYTF.

CDR3 sequence (DNA): TGTGCCATCCGGAAGGGGGGAGACCTCTACGAGCAGTACTTC. Its protein is CAIRKGGDLYEQYF. The chain couples TRBV10-3 to TRBJ2-7; TRBD1 or TRBD2 may be the D gene (6 bases each). This CDR3 has 14 amino acids. Germline V gives CDR1 ENHRY, CDR2 SYGVKD. Trimming pared 8 bases from V and 3 bases from J, leaving 17 bases between.

The chain is built from TRBV7-2 and TRBJ2-1; no clear D. Germline lookup yields CDR1 SGHTA and CDR2 FQGNSA. Trimming took off 1 base at V and 6 bases at J, with 7 bases between the two ends. The CDR3 loop spans 13 amino acids. The CDR3 reads CASSLVGINEQFF. CDR3 sequence (DNA): TGTGCCAGCAGCTTAGTTGGGATCAATGAGCAGTTCTTC. Variable domain in full (rest from reference TRBV7-2 and TRBJ2-1): GAGVSQSPSNKVTEKGKDVELRCDPISGHTALYWYRQSLGQGLEFLIYFQGNSAPDKSGLPSDRFSAERTGGSVSTLTIQRTQQEDSAVYLCASSLVGINEQFFGPGTRLTVL.

This clone was observed once. The chain employs TRBV7-2 and TRBJ2-1; a weak D match, TRBD2 (6 bases). Trimming left V 4 bases short and J 2 bases short, with 12 bases between. The CDR3 is made up of 15 amino acids. The germline V gene encodes CDR1 SGHTA and CDR2 FQGNSA. The CDR3 sequence is CASSSRGSTYNEQFF. In nucleotides, the CDR3 is TGTGCCAGCAGCTCGCGGGGCTCCACCTACAATGAGCAGTTCTTC.

This chain joins TRBV6-1 and TRBJ2-7; 12 bases agree with TRBD2. Trimming removed 6 bases from V and 0 bases from J; junction bases left unmatched: 3. The CDR3 extends over 15 amino acids. Germline-derived CDR1 and CDR2 are MNHNS and SASEGT. As DNA, the CDR3 is TGTGCCAGCAGGGGACTAGCGGGTTTCTCCTACGAGCAGTACTTC. It is translated as CASRGLAGFSYEQYF.

The V gene is TRBV6-5, the J gene TRBJ2-7; D gene uncertain. The germline V gene encodes CDR1 MNHEY and CDR2 SVGAGI. This CDR3 spans 14 amino acids. V lost 5 bases and J lost 1, with 12 bases in between. CDR3 sequence: CASSKTDWSYEQYF. The CDR3 DNA is TGTGCCAGCAGTAAGACCGACTGGTCCTACGAGCAGTACTTC.

The chain uses TRBV5-1 and TRBJ1-6; no clear D gene. V gave up 4 bases and J gave up 0 bases, with 11 bases separating them. Germline V gene lookup returns CDR1 SGHRS and CDR2 YFSETQ. The CDR3 runs to 16 residues. The CDR3 coding sequence is TGCGCCAGCAGCCTCCTTCAAAGCTCCTATAATTCACCCCTCCACTTT. Translation: CASSLLQSSYNSPLHF. The full variable domain, rest sourced from reference TRBV5-1 and TRBJ1-6, is KAGVTQTPRYLIKTRGQQVTLSCSPISGHRSVSWYQQTPGQGLQFLFEYFSETQRNKGNFPGRFSGRQFSNSRSEMNVSTLELGDSALYLCASSLLQSSYNSPLHFGNGTRLTVT.

The V call is TRBV28, the J call TRBJ1-5; TRBD1 is a possible D gene (6 bases). The germline V and J ends were trimmed by 5 bases and 2 bases, with 13 bases remaining between them. Per the germline V gene, CDR1 is MDHEN and CDR2 is SYDVKM. The CDR3 is made up of 15 amino acids. The DNA for the CDR3 is TGTGCCAGCAGTCCCTCGGGGGGCGGCAATCAGCCCCAGCATTTT. It translates to CASSPSGGGNQPQHF.

The J gene is TRBJ2-3, the V gene TRBV28; 9 bases are a match to TRBD1. The junction had 9 bases not matched to a gene; V was cut back by 6 bases and J by 11 bases. Looked up from germline, CDR1 is MDHEN and CDR2 is SYDVKM. The CDR3 runs 13 residues. CDR3 sequence: CASSPSPGQGQYF. In DNA form, the CDR3 reads TGTGCCAGCAGCCCATCTCCGGGACAGGGGCAGTATTTT.